This T cell receptor beta chain was sequenced in a study of T cells in Graves' hyperthyroidism and ophthalmopathy. Study-wide findings and caveats: Ophthalmopathy and stable hyperthyroidism were separated by a 13 V-J model.

The table lists this clonotype with many counts. Its antigen is still unknown. Germline lookup yields CDR1 SNHLY and CDR2 FYNNEI. V lost 4 bases and J lost 4, with 5 bases in between. This CDR3 comprises 12 residues. RNA transcripts provided the source from which TCR beta CDR3 regions were amplified. The HTBI primer set was used in a first-round RT-PCR of the TCR CDR3. TCRdb reprocessed the multiplex PCR reads with MiXCR, giving one entry per CDR3 protein. This sample has around 350,000 distinct CDR3 sequences, with roughly 19% found just once. Source material: blood. The chain couples TRBV2 to TRBJ1-3; D is undetermined. The receptor's source is a woman between 18 and 29 years old with Graves' hyperthyroidism. CDR3 bases: TGTGCCAGCAGTGTTCACGGAAACACCATATATTTT. This codes for CASSVHGNTIYF.